Shown below are 9 T cell receptor beta chains from a single sample sequenced in a study of memory CD4+ T cells and cytomegalovirus serostatus. The sort gate was single viable CD3+CD4+CD8-CD45RO+ cells for memory CD4+ T cells. Profiled with immunoSEQ multiplex PCR; TCRdb holds only in-frame clones, not every one. The sample yields around 63,000 clones, roughly 76% seen once. What was sequenced was memory CD4+ T cells from blood. All receptors come from an adult in good health and CMV-seropositive.

J is TRBJ2-2 and V is TRBV5-4; TRBD2 matches at 9 bases. CDR3 length: 15 amino acids. The trim removed 0 bases at V and 6 bases at J, leaving 3 bases unmatched. Germline values: CDR1 SGHNT, CDR2 YYREEE (reference sequence). DNA for the CDR3: TGTGCCAGCAGCTTGGGGTCTAGCGGGGCCGGGGAGCTGTTTTTT. It is translated as CASSLGSSGAGELFF.

The rearrangement joins TRBV7-6 to TRBJ2-3; D possibly corresponds to TRBD1 (8 bases). Per germline, CDR1 SGHVS and CDR2 FNYEAQ. The CDR3 has 14 amino acids. The V end lost 5 bases, the J end lost 5 bases, and 14 bases lay between the germline ends. The CDR3 nucleotides read TGTGCCAGCAGCGCACAGGGGGAGGGAGATACGCAGTATTTT. This encodes CASSAQGEGDTQYF.

The V gene is TRBV5-1, the J gene TRBJ2-5, with D unresolved. V lost 0 bases, J lost 0 bases, and 6 bases lay in between. CDR3 length: 14 amino acids. Per germline, CDR1 SGHRS and CDR2 YFSETQ. CDR3 in DNA: TGCGCCAGCAGCTTGGCCGGGTACCAAGAGACCCAGTACTTC. It encodes CASSLAGYQETQYF.

CDR3 sequence: CASSLAGGPGRRETQYF. In DNA, the CDR3 is TGTGCCAGCAGCTTAGCGGGAGGGCCAGGGCGTCGAGAGACCCAGTACTTC. The chain is built from TRBV11-1 and TRBJ2-5; 7 bases are shared with TRBD2. CDR1 is SGHAT, CDR2 FQDESV, per germline (reference sequence). This CDR3 comprises 17 residues. Losses at the gene ends were 0 bases for V and 4 bases for J; bases not matched to a gene: 11. Filled out from reference TRBV11-1 and TRBJ2-5, the complete variable domain reads EAEVAQSPRYKITEKSQAVAFWCDPISGHATLYWYRQILGQGPELLVQFQDESVVDDSQLPKDRFSAERLKGVDSTLKIQPAELGDSAMYLCASSLAGGPGRRETQYFGPGTRLLVL.

V is TRBV25-1 and J is TRBJ2-1, with 10 positions matching TRBD2. This CDR3 spans 15 amino acids. Trimming cost V 3 bases and J 5 bases; bases outside gene matches: 4. Germline CDR1 MGHDK, CDR2 SYGVNS. CDR3 region: CASSDRLAGDNEQFF. The CDR3 DNA sequence: TGTGCCAGCAGTGATCGGCTAGCGGGGGACAATGAGCAGTTCTTC.

A single count supports this clone. This sequence joins TRBV6-1 and TRBJ1-6; 9 nucleotides agree with TRBD1. CDR3 length equals 14 residues. The V gene end was trimmed by 8 bases and the J gene end by 7 bases; junction bases not matched to a gene: 6. Germline V CDR1 and CDR2: MNHNS, SASEGT. The CDR3 bases are TGTGCCAGCCGGGACAGGGTCGACAATTCACCCCTCCACTTT. Translation: CASRDRVDNSPLHF.

The chain uses TRBV5-6 and TRBJ2-4, with a possible D match to TRBD2 (5 bases). Germline V CDR1 and CDR2: SGHDT, YYEEEE. V lost 5 bases and J lost 7, with 13 bases in between. The CDR3 consists of 13 residues. This chain's CDR3 is CASRGIEGNIQYF. The CDR3 nucleotides read TGTGCCAGCAGAGGAATCGAGGGTAACATTCAGTACTTC.

The chain is built from TRBV7-2 and TRBJ1-3; no definite D call. This CDR3 has 14 residues. Trimming shortened V by 6 bases and J by 0 bases, and 9 bases separated the two germline ends. The germline gives CDR1 SGHTA, CDR2 FQGNSA. CDR3 amino acids: CASRLTGSGNTIYF. The CDR3, as DNA: TGTGCCAGCAGGTTAACCGGCTCTGGAAACACCATATATTTT.

V usage is TRBV30 and J usage is TRBJ2-7; perhaps TRBD1 as D (5 bases). The CDR3 consists of 13 residues. Between the trimmed V and J ends, which lost 3 bases and 5 bases, there was a span of 14 bases. Looked up from germline, CDR1 is GTSNPN and CDR2 is SVGIG (reference sequence). The CDR3 sequence: CAWRFPGMNEQYF. Here the CDR3 DNA reads TGTGCCTGGAGATTCCCAGGGATGAACGAGCAGTACTTC. Based on the CDR3 plus reference TRBV30 and TRBJ2-7, the full variable domain is SQTIHQWPATLVQPVGSPLSLECTVEGTSNPNLYWYRQAAGRGLQLLFYSVGIGQISSEVPQNLSASRPQDRQFILSSKKLLLSDSGFYLCAWRFPGMNEQYFGPGTRLTVT.